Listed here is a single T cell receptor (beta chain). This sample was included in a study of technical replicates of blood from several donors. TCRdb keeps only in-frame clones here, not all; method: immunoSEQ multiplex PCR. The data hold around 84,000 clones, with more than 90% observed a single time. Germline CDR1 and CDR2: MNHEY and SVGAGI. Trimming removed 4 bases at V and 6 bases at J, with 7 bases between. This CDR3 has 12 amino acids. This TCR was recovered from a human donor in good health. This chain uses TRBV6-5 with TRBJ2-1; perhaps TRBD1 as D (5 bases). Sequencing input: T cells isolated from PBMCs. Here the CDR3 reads CASSSRGNEQFF. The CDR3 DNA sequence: TGTGCCAGCAGTTCTAGGGGCAATGAGCAGTTCTTC.